The 30 T cell receptor beta chains given below trace back to one sample, sequenced in a study of CD8+CD57+ T cells in acquired aplastic anemia. Patients sequenced had flow cytometry evidence of CD8+CD57+ cell expansion. Template material for TCR beta VDJ and CDR3 profiling consisted of genomic DNA. TCRdb fed the reads into MiXCR, producing one record per CDR3 protein. Of 200,000 to 300,000 distinct CDR3 sequences detected, 82% appear once; the ten largest clones hold less than 50%. Input material: sorted CD4+, CD8+, or CD8+CD57+ T cells (not recorded which) from PBMCs. These receptors all stem from a human donor with aplastic anemia.

The chain uses TRBV7-2 and TRBJ1-1, with unresolved D. Germline assignment: CDR1 SGHTA and CDR2 FQGNSA. The V end lost 3 bases, the J end lost 3 bases, and 20 bases lay between the germline ends. The CDR3 has 17 residues. As DNA, the CDR3 is TGTGCCAGCAGCTTGGAGAGGGATCCGCTGGTGTACACTGAAGCTTTCTTT. This translates into CASSLERDPLVYTEAFF. The complete variable domain, with remaining parts taken from reference TRBV7-2 and TRBJ1-1, reads GAGVSQSPSNKVTEKGKDVELRCDPISGHTALYWYRQSLGQGLEFLIYFQGNSAPDKSGLPSDRFSAERTGGSVSTLTIQRTQQEDSAVYLCASSLERDPLVYTEAFFGQGTRLTVV.

This clonotype was counted ten times or more. V gene TRBV5-6 combines with J gene TRBJ2-3, with 7 bases that match TRBD2. Germline V gives CDR1 SGHDT, CDR2 YYEEEE. This CDR3 comprises 13 residues. Trimming took 4 bases from V and 4 from J; bases not matched to a gene: 3. The DNA of the CDR3 is TGTGCCAGCAGCGTGGGGGGGGCAGATACGCAGTATTTT. Its protein is CASSVGGADTQYF.

Details on this clonotype: At one end, the junction sequence differs from germline, possibly due to a read error. This chain uses TRBV7-6 with TRBJ1-2; D might be TRBD1 (5 bases). The CDR3 is 15 residues long. Per germline, CDR1 SGHVS and CDR2 FNYEAQ. DNA for the CDR3: TGTGCCAGCACCCTAGGGAGGGGCCCCTCTGGGGCCAACGCCTTC. Its protein product is CASTLGRGPSGANAF.

This rearrangement joins TRBV7-6 to TRBJ2-7; D tentatively reads TRBD1 or TRBD2 (6 bases each). The germline gives CDR1 SGHVS, CDR2 FNYEAQ. The V and J ends lost 5 bases and 12 bases respectively, with 23 bases between them. The CDR3 runs 14 residues. The CDR3 DNA follows: TGTGCCAGCAGCCGAGGGGGGATTACCTACGAGGCGTACTTC. Translated, it gives CASSRGGITYEAYF.

Remarks on this clonotype: This CDR3 fails to terminate in the conserved phenylalanine or tryptophan, so it likely reflects a read error. The limits of the CDR3 on the DNA are not certain, so only TCRdb's listed CDR3 is given. This chain connects TRBV7-2 to TRBJ2-3. 13 amino acids form the CDR3, both terminal residues included. Germline CDR1 and CDR2: SGHTA and FQGNSA. The CDR3 protein is CASSLTKTGKYND.

Comments on this clonotype: The CDR3 does not end in the conserved phenylalanine or tryptophan, so this is likely a read error. CDR3 sequence (DNA): TGTGCCAGCACCAATGGGGGGATCCATGAGCAGTTCGTC. It encodes CASTNGGIHEQFV. The genes are TRBV7-3 and TRBJ2-1; the D gene is possibly TRBD2 (6 bases). The germline V and J ends were trimmed by 7 bases and 8 bases, with 15 bases remaining between them. This CDR3 is 13 amino acids long. From germline, CDR1 is SGHTA and CDR2 FQGTGA.

CDR3: CASSLAGGPDEQQYF. The CDR3 bases are TGTGCCAGCAGCTTAGCGGGAGGGCCCGATGAGCAGCAGTACTTC. This chain connects TRBV7-2 to TRBJ2-5; TRBD2 matches 7 bases. In germline, CDR1 is SGHTA, CDR2 FQGNSA. The V and J ends lost 0 bases and 11 bases, in that order; junction bases with no gene match: 12. CDR3 length equals 15 residues.

This clonotype has a single count. The CDR3 DNA sequence: TGTGCCAGCAGCTTAGAACTACAGGGGACCACTGCTGCTTTCTTT. Translation gives CASSLELQGTTAAFF. V is TRBV7-9 and J is TRBJ1-1; 7 bases fit TRBD1. V dropped 1 base and J dropped 11; count of bases not matched to a gene: 13. Germline V CDR1 and CDR2: SEHNR, FQNEAQ (reference sequence). CDR3 length: 15 residues.

This clonotype has only one observation. A read error may account for a junction end that differs from germline. The gene calls are TRBV7-3 and TRBJ2-1; tentative D call: TRBD1 (5 bases). The CDR3 is 13 amino acids. Germline values: CDR1 SGHTA, CDR2 FQGTGA. The CDR3 region has the DNA TGTGCCAGCAGTGATGGGGCGATCCGTACGCAGCTCTTC. Residues: CASSDGAIRTQLF. The complete variable domain, with remaining parts taken from reference TRBV7-3 and TRBJ2-1, reads GAGVSQTPSNKVTEKGKYVELRCDPISGHTALYWYRQSLGQGPEFLIYFQGTGAADDSGLPNDRFFAVRPEGSVSTLKIQRTERGDSAVYLCASSDGAIRTQLFGPGTRLTVL.

The V and J genes are TRBV7-2 and TRBJ1-5; D gene ambiguous. Germline V CDR1 and CDR2: SGHTA, FQGNSA. This CDR3 is built from 13 residues. Trimming removed 1 base from V and 16 bases from J, with 17 bases in between. The CDR3 DNA reads TGTGCCAGCAGCTTAGGGCCGGGTCGGCACCGCCATTTT. Amino acids: CASSLGPGRHRHF.

As for this clonotype: This CDR3 fails to terminate in the conserved phenylalanine or tryptophan, so it likely reflects a read error. No DNA is shown, since the ends of the CDR3 on it are uncertain; the CDR3 is the one TCRdb lists. CDR3 protein: CASSLAGSYTANV. The chain combines TRBV7-9 with TRBJ2-3. Germline-derived CDR1 and CDR2 are SEHNR and FQNEAQ (reference sequence). The CDR3 spans 13 amino acids, including both terminal residues.

The rearrangement links TRBV15 to TRBJ2-7; perhaps D is TRBD1 or TRBD2 (6 bases each). V shed 3 bases and J shed 4 bases, with 13 bases lying between them. The CDR3 totals 14 residues. The germline V gene encodes CDR1 LNHNV and CDR2 YYDKDF (reference sequence). The CDR3 coding sequence is TGTGCCACCAGCAGCCGGGGGCTAGGGTACGAGCAGTACGTC. Translated: CATSSRGLGYEQYV.

The V call is TRBV5-4, the J call TRBJ1-2, with D perhaps TRBD1 (6 bases). The CDR3 has 16 amino acids. Trimming took off 7 bases at V and 5 bases at J, with 24 bases between the two ends. Germline CDR1 reads SGHNT; CDR2 reads YYREEE (reference sequence). In nucleotides, the CDR3 is TGTGCCAGCGCACAAGGGGGGGACGGGCTCGTATATGGCTACACCTTC. Translating gives CASAQGGDGLVYGYTF.

This chain joins TRBV7-9 and TRBJ2-7; D remains unclear. The CDR3 sequence is 13 residues long. Trimming cost V 4 bases and J 6 bases, with 13 bases left between them. Germline V gene data show CDR1 as SEHNR and CDR2 as FQNEAQ (reference sequence). DNA of the CDR3: TGTGCCAGCAGCTCACATCTATCAGGCGAGCAGTACTTC. This gives the protein CASSSHLSGEQYF.

The J gene is TRBJ2-6, the V gene TRBV7-8; perhaps TRBD1 as D (6 bases). Trimming took 1 base from V and 16 from J, leaving 23 bases between them. The CDR3 has 16 amino acids. Germline CDR1 reads SGHVS; CDR2 reads FQNEAQ. DNA of the CDR3: TGTGCCAGCAGCTTAGGGGTTCAGGGGATTTACAATGAGCTGACTTTC. Residues: CASSLGVQGIYNELTF.

Comment on this clonotype: The junction and the germline gene differ at one end; a read error may be behind it. This sequence joins TRBV7-9 and TRBJ1-5, with D perhaps matching TRBD1 (6 bases). This CDR3 has 15 residues. Germline V lookup: CDR1 SEHNR, CDR2 FQNEAQ (reference sequence). The CDR3 reads CASSLGPGELLSQHF. CDR3 nucleotides: TGTGCCAGCAGCTTAGGGCCAGGGGAGCTGTTGTCCCAACATTTT. The whole variable domain, remainder taken from reference TRBV7-9 and TRBJ1-5, is DTGVSQNPRHKITKRGQNVTFRCDPISEHNRLYWYRQTLGQGPEFLTYFQNEAQLEKSRLLSDRFSAERPKGSFSTLEIQRTEQGDSAMYLCASSLGPGELLSQHFGDGTRLSIL.

As to this clonotype: Mismatch with germline at one junction end may stem from a read error. This sequence joins TRBV7-9 and TRBJ1-6, with a tentative D call TRBD1 (5 bases). The CDR3 is made up of 15 amino acids. CDR1 is SEHNR and CDR2 is FQNEAQ in the germline V gene (reference sequence). As DNA, the CDR3 is TGTGCCAGCAGCTTCGGCGGGGCACAGGAATCGCCCCTTCACTTT. The encoded protein is CASSFGGAQESPLHF.

About this clonotype itself: At one of its ends the junction is not consistent with the germline gene, which may arise from a read error. The rearrangement links TRBV7-2 to TRBJ1-6; D unclear. Germline V gene lookup returns CDR1 SGHTA and CDR2 FQGNSA. CDR3 length equals 14 residues. This CDR3 reads CASSLCPAGSHRYF. DNA of the CDR3: TGTGCCAGCAGCTTATGTCCAGCTGGTTCACACAGATACTTT.

This chain joins TRBV7-8 and TRBJ2-3; D uncertain. Trimming removed 0 bases at V and 14 bases at J, with 18 bases between. The CDR3 has 14 amino acids. Germline V gene lookup returns CDR1 SGHVS and CDR2 FQNEAQ. CDR3 sequence: CASSLAAGLAEPYF. DNA for the CDR3: TGTGCCAGCAGCTTAGCGGCAGGTCTCGCTGAGCCGTATTTT.

A single count supports this clonotype. The genes are TRBV5-6 and TRBJ2-3, with D tentatively TRBD1 (5 bases). Trimming pared 5 bases from V and 2 bases from J, leaving 12 bases between. Germline V CDR1 and CDR2: SGHDT, YYEEEE. The CDR3 is made up of 14 amino acids. DNA for the CDR3: TGTGCCAGCAGAGGGGAACAGGCCACAGATACGCAGTATTTT. Translating it yields CASRGEQATDTQYF.

A single count supports this clonotype. This chain joins TRBV7-9 and TRBJ2-1; TRBD2 might be the D (6 bases). Looked up from germline, CDR1 is SEHNR and CDR2 is FQNEAQ (reference sequence). With 5 bases removed from V and 12 bases from J, the gap between germline ends came to 26 bases. The CDR3 has 16 amino acids. The CDR3 sequence is CASSALAEAQSFGQFF. In DNA form, the CDR3 reads TGTGCCAGCAGCGCACTAGCAGAGGCCCAGAGCTTCGGGCAGTTCTTC.

The rearrangement links TRBV5-6 to TRBJ1-2; TRBD1 is a possible D gene (5 bases). The germline V gene encodes CDR1 SGHDT and CDR2 YYEEEE. V dropped 2 bases and J dropped 3 bases, with 20 bases sitting between them. CDR3 length: 17 amino acids. DNA of the CDR3: TGTGCCAGCAGCTTTAGTCTCGAGGGGTTTGGGTACTATGGCTACACCTTC. Its protein product is CASSFSLEGFGYYGYTF.

The rearrangement links TRBV5-8 to TRBJ2-3; TRBD2 aligns across 7 bases. This CDR3 spans 13 amino acids. V lost 7 bases to trimming and J lost 0 bases; unmatched junction nucleotides: 2. Germline lookup yields CDR1 SGHTS and CDR2 YDEGEE. In DNA, the CDR3 is TGTGCCAGCGGGAGGGGTAGCACAGATACGCAGTATTTT. As protein: CASGRGSTDTQYF.

This clonotype was counted a few times. V gene TRBV10-3 combines with J gene TRBJ1-1; 7 positions agree with TRBD1. The V gene's germline CDR1 is ENHRY and CDR2 SYGVKD. Losses at the gene ends were 0 bases for V and 1 base for J; bases not matched to a gene: 2. The CDR3 extends over 15 amino acids. This CDR3 is CAISESSGGNTEAFF. The DNA of the CDR3 is TGTGCCATCAGTGAGTCTTCAGGGGGGAACACTGAAGCTTTCTTT.

The V and J genes are TRBV10-3 and TRBJ2-7; 8 bases line up with TRBD2. The CDR3 covers 12 residues. Trimming cost V 10 bases and J 1 base; bases outside gene matches: 3. CDR1 and CDR2 from the germline V gene are ENHRY and SYGVKD. CDR3 loop: CATREGSYEQYF. CDR3 nucleotides: TGTGCCACCCGGGAGGGATCCTACGAGCAGTACTTC.

The chain joins TRBV11-2 to TRBJ1-1; D gene uncertain. Germline V lookup: CDR1 SGHAT, CDR2 FQNNGV. The CDR3 has 13 residues. The V gene lost 5 bases and the J gene lost 6 bases, with 13 bases spanning the gap. The CDR3 is CASSPLRDAEAFF. CDR3 DNA sequence: TGTGCCAGCAGCCCTCTAAGAGATGCTGAAGCTTTCTTT.

Concerning this clonotype itself: An end of the junction differs from the germline gene, which may be a read error. The rearrangement joins TRBV19 to TRBJ1-1; D is undetermined. The CDR3 is 15 residues long. Per the germline V gene, CDR1 is LNHDA and CDR2 is SQIVND (reference sequence). DNA for the CDR3: TGTGCCAGCAGTTTAGCTATCACAGCGAACACTGAGGAGTTCTTC. It translates to CASSLAITANTEEFF.

Comments on this clonotype: An end of the junction does not agree with germline; a read error may underlie this. The rearrangement uses TRBV19 and TRBJ2-1, with D possibly matching TRBD2 (6 bases). In germline, CDR1 is LNHDA, CDR2 SQIVND (reference sequence). This CDR3 contains 15 residues. The CDR3 protein is CASSIARRAGNEQFF. As DNA, the CDR3 is TGTGCCAGTAGCATAGCTAGACGGGCGGGGAATGAGCAGTTCTTC.

The gene calls are TRBV7-9 and TRBJ2-3; D ambiguous. The CDR3 consists of 14 residues. Germline-derived CDR1 and CDR2 are SEHNR and FQNEAQ (reference sequence). The ends were cut back, 3 bases at V and 15 bases at J, with 22 bases in the middle. The CDR3 DNA follows: TGTGCCAGCAGCTTTCCAAGAAGTCCCGAGAGCGATTATTTT. Translated: CASSFPRSPESDYF. The full variable domain, rest sourced from reference TRBV7-9 and TRBJ2-3, is DTGVSQNPRHKITKRGQNVTFRCDPISEHNRLYWYRQTLGQGPEFLTYFQNEAQLEKSRLLSDRFSAERPKGSFSTLEIQRTEQGDSAMYLCASSFPRSPESDYFGPGTRLTVL.

The chain employs TRBV24-1 and TRBJ2-7, with TRBD1 matching over 10 bases. The CDR3 extends over 15 amino acids. The V gene's germline CDR1 is KGHDR and CDR2 SFDVKD. Unmatched junction bases numbered 9, after V lost 8 bases and J lost 3 bases. The CDR3 DNA sequence: TGTGCCACCAAAAGCGGGCGGGACAGGGGCTACGAGCAGTACTTC. Protein sequence: CATKSGRDRGYEQYF.